This T cell receptor beta chain was captured by sequencing in a study of cytotoxic CD8 clonotypes in ibrutinib-treated CLL. Study-wide findings and caveats: The study found baseline clonality above age-matched healthy donors, tracking circulating CD8+ T-cell counts.

The J segment lost 5 bases and the V segment lost 4 bases, leaving 11 bases of the junction unmatched. CDR3 size: 16 residues. Germline-derived CDR1 and CDR2 are SGHVS and FNYEAQ. This table comes from immunoSEQ multiplex PCR, and its TCRdb copy is limited to in-frame clones, with some not included. This sample has about 140,000 clones, with around 90% found just once. Points on this clone: The antigen is undetermined.

The rearrangement joins TRBV7-6 to TRBJ2-1, with 7 bases lining up with TRBD2. This sequence was found in a human donor with chronic lymphocytic leukemia. This sample comprised PBMCs, obtained after 12 months of ibrutinib treatment. The CDR3 loop is CASSSEVGGRDNEQFF. The CDR3 bases are TGTGCCAGCAGCTCTGAGGTGGGCGGGAGAGACAATGAGCAGTTCTTC.